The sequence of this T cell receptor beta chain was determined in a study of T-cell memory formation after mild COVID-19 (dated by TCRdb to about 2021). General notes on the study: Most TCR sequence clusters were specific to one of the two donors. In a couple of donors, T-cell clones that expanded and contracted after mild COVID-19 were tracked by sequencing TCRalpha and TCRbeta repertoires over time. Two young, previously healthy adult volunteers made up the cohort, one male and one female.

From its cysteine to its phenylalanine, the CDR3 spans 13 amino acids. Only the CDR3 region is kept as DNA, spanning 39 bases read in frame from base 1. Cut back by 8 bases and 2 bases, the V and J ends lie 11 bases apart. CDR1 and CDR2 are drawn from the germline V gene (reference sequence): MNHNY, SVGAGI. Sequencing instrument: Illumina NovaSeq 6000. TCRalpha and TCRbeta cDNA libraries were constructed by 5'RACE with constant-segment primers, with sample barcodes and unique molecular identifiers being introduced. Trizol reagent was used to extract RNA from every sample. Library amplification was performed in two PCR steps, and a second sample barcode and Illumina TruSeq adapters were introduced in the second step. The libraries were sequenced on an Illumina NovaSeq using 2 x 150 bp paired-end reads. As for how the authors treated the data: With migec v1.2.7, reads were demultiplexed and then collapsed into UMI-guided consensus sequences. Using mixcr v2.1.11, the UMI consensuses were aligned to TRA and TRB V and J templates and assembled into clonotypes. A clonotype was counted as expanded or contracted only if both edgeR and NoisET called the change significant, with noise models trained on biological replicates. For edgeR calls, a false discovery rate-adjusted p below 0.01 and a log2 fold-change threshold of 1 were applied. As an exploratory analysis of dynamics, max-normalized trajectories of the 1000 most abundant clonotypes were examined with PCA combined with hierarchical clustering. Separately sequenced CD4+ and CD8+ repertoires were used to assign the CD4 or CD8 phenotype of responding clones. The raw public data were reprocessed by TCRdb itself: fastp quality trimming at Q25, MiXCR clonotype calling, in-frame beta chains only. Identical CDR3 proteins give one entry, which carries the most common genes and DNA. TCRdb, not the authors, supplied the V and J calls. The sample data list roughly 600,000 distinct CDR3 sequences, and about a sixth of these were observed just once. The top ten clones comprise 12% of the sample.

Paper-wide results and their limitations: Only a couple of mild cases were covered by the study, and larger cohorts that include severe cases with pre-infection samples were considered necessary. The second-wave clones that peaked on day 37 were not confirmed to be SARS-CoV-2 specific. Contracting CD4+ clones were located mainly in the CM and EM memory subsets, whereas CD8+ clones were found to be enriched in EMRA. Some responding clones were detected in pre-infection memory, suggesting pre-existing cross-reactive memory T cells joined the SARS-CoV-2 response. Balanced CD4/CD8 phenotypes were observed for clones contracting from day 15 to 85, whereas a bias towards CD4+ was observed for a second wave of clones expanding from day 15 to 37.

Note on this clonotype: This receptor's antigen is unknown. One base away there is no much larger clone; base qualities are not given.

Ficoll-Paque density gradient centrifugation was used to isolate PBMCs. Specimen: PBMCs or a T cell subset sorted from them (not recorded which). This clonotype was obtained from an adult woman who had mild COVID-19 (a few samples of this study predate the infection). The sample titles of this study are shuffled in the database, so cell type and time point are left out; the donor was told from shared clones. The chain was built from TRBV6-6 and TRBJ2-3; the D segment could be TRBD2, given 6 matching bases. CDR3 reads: CASLGGITDTQYF. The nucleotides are TGTGCCAGCTTGGGGGGAATCACAGATACGCAGTATTTT.